This is a list of T cell receptor beta chains from one sample in a study of blood T cell repertoires in COVID-19. Profiling relied on immunoSEQ multiplex PCR, and the TCRdb table lists in-frame clones only, not all of them. The table lists approximately 240,000 clones, roughly 82% of them singletons. The sequencing input was peripheral blood. The source is a woman aged 80 or over with active or convalescent COVID-19. CDR3s include the opening cysteine and the closing phenylalanine or tryptophan. Each record gives: J gene, V gene, D gene, clone size, CDR3 protein, CDR3 DNA. D genes are given only for firm matches. Size is omitted from some rows. Given values are once, few, many or a class for expanded clones.

j_call: TRBJ1-2
v_call: TRBV2
d_call: TRBD1
clone_size: .
cdr3_aa: CASIPGQFNRGSYGYTF
cdr3_nt: TGTGCCAGCATACCGGGACAGTTCAATCGTGGGAGCTATGGCTACACCTTC

j_call: TRBJ1-4
v_call: TRBV7-9
d_call: .
clone_size: .
cdr3_aa: CASSQPAWNSGSHEKLFF
cdr3_nt: TGTGCCAGCAGCCAACCCGCGTGGAATTCGGGATCGCATGAAAAACTGTTTTTT

j_call: TRBJ1-5
v_call: TRBV6-6
d_call: TRBD1
clone_size: .
cdr3_aa: CASRGTGNQPQHF
cdr3_nt: TGTGCCAGCAGAGGGACAGGAAATCAGCCCCAGCATTTT

j_call: TRBJ2-5
v_call: TRBV3-1/TRBV3-2
d_call: .
clone_size: .
cdr3_aa: CASSQDMGSAQYF
cdr3_nt: TGTGCCAGCAGCCAAGATATGGGCTCGGCCCAGTACTTC

j_call: TRBJ1-1
v_call: TRBV7-2
d_call: .
clone_size: once
cdr3_aa: CASSYDFMNTEAFF
cdr3_nt: TGTGCCAGCAGCTACGACTTTATGAACACTGAAGCTTTCTTT

j_call: TRBJ1-1
v_call: TRBV27
d_call: .
clone_size: once
cdr3_aa: CASTDLNTEAFF
cdr3_nt: TGTGCCAGCACAGACTTGAACACTGAAGCTTTCTTT

j_call: TRBJ1-5
v_call: TRBV12-5
d_call: TRBD1
clone_size: .
cdr3_aa: CASALGQSNQPQHF
cdr3_nt: TGTGCTAGTGCTTTGGGACAGAGTAATCAGCCCCAGCATTTT

j_call: TRBJ2-7
v_call: TRBV27
d_call: TRBD2
clone_size: once
cdr3_aa: CASRPGLAAYEQYF
cdr3_nt: TGTGCCAGCAGGCCGGGACTAGCGGCCTACGAGCAGTACTTC

j_call: TRBJ2-7
v_call: TRBV6-5
d_call: TRBD1
clone_size: once
cdr3_aa: CASSYKRLGQGYEQYF
cdr3_nt: TGTGCCAGCAGTTACAAGCGGTTAGGACAGGGGTACGAGCAGTACTTC

j_call: TRBJ1-2
v_call: TRBV5-1
d_call: .
clone_size: .
cdr3_aa: CASGLQGDYGYTF
cdr3_nt: TGCGCCAGCGGGTTACAGGGCGACTATGGCTACACCTTC

j_call: TRBJ2-7
v_call: TRBV2
d_call: .
clone_size: .
cdr3_aa: CASTSPQAYEQYF
cdr3_nt: TGTGCCAGCACCTCCCCCCAGGCCTACGAGCAGTACTTC

j_call: TRBJ2-5
v_call: TRBV30
d_call: TRBD2
clone_size: .
cdr3_aa: CAWARGGQETQYF
cdr3_nt: TGTGCCTGGGCCCGCGGGGGCCAAGAGACCCAGTACTTC

j_call: TRBJ2-3
v_call: TRBV11-2
d_call: TRBD2
clone_size: .
cdr3_aa: CASSLSFSGGTDTQYF
cdr3_nt: TGTGCCAGCAGCTTAAGCTTTAGCGGGGGGACAGATACGCAGTATTTT

j_call: TRBJ2-1
v_call: TRBV2
d_call: TRBD2
clone_size: few
cdr3_aa: CASWTSPYNEQFF
cdr3_nt: TGTGCCAGTTGGACTAGCCCGTACAATGAGCAGTTCTTC

j_call: TRBJ1-2
v_call: TRBV28
d_call: .
clone_size: few
cdr3_aa: CASSFAGYGYTF
cdr3_nt: TGTGCCAGCAGTTTTGCGGGCTATGGCTACACCTTC

j_call: TRBJ2-5
v_call: TRBV15
d_call: TRBD1
clone_size: .
cdr3_aa: CATSRDRQETQYF
cdr3_nt: TGTGCCACCAGCAGGGACAGGCAAGAGACCCAGTACTTC

j_call: TRBJ2-3
v_call: TRBV29-1
d_call: TRBD2
clone_size: few
cdr3_aa: CSVIGFRLAGADTQYF
cdr3_nt: TGCAGCGTTATCGGATTCAGACTAGCGGGAGCAGATACGCAGTATTTT

j_call: TRBJ1-2
v_call: TRBV15
d_call: .
clone_size: .
cdr3_aa: CATLGSNYGYTF
cdr3_nt: TGTGCCACGCTGGGGAGTAACTATGGCTACACCTTC

j_call: TRBJ2-3
v_call: TRBV6-1
d_call: TRBD1
clone_size: .
cdr3_aa: CASSEVVGRGRDTQYF
cdr3_nt: TGTGCCAGCAGTGAAGTGGTTGGCAGGGGGCGAGATACGCAGTATTTT

j_call: TRBJ2-5
v_call: TRBV3-1/TRBV3-2
d_call: .
clone_size: .
cdr3_aa: CASSQEGGVGETQYF
cdr3_nt: TGTGCCAGCAGCCAAGAAGGGGGAGTGGGAGAGACCCAGTACTTC

j_call: TRBJ2-3
v_call: TRBV15
d_call: .
clone_size: .
cdr3_aa: CATAWPGISSDTQYF
cdr3_nt: TGTGCCACCGCCTGGCCCGGGATAAGTTCAGATACGCAGTATTTT

j_call: TRBJ2-7
v_call: TRBV5-1
d_call: TRBD2
clone_size: .
cdr3_aa: CASSSGGTQTYEQYF
cdr3_nt: TGCGCCAGCAGCTCGGGGGGGACACAAACCTACGAGCAGTACTTC

j_call: TRBJ1-2
v_call: TRBV25-1
d_call: .
clone_size: few
cdr3_aa: CASSDGGSRGYTF
cdr3_nt: TGTGCCAGCAGCGACGGAGGGTCCCGTGGCTACACCTTC

j_call: TRBJ2-7
v_call: TRBV5-1
d_call: .
clone_size: .
cdr3_aa: CASSSGVGAYEQYF
cdr3_nt: TGCGCCAGCAGCTCAGGGGTTGGGGCCTACGAGCAGTACTTC

j_call: TRBJ2-3
v_call: TRBV10-1
d_call: TRBD1
clone_size: once
cdr3_aa: CASSVRDRGSPDTQYF
cdr3_nt: TGCGCCAGCAGTGTCCGGGACAGGGGTAGTCCAGATACGCAGTATTTT

j_call: TRBJ2-1
v_call: TRBV5-6
d_call: TRBD1
clone_size: .
cdr3_aa: CASSIDRGAYNEQFF
cdr3_nt: TGTGCCAGCAGCATCGACAGGGGGGCCTACAATGAGCAGTTCTTC

j_call: TRBJ2-7
v_call: TRBV29-1
d_call: TRBD1
clone_size: .
cdr3_aa: CSVIGQGANEQYF
cdr3_nt: TGCAGCGTGATAGGACAGGGGGCAAACGAGCAGTACTTC

j_call: TRBJ1-4
v_call: TRBV28
d_call: .
clone_size: .
cdr3_aa: CASSLWTGSNEKLFF
cdr3_nt: TGTGCCAGCAGTTTATGGACTGGCAGTAATGAAAAACTGTTTTTT